One sample yielded the 27 T cell receptor beta chains listed below, sequenced in a study of metastatic and nonmetastatic thyroid tumors. Using MiXCR, TCRdb reanalyzed the PCR reads. This sample has some 10,000 clones, with approximately 11% found just once. All patients were untreated before thyroid surgery. Sequencing was carried out using tumor tissue. The receptor source for this set is a female donor with papillary thyroid cancer or a benign thyroid nodule (not recorded which). Some clones in this sample may be carry-over from other donors' samples.

A few counts support this clone. V is TRBV27 and J is TRBJ1-1; possible D gene TRBD1, 6 bases. Trimming shortened V by 5 bases and J by 7 bases, and 26 bases separated the two germline ends. Per germline, CDR1 MNHEY and CDR2 SMNVEV (reference sequence). This CDR3 is built from 17 residues. CDR3 amino acids: CASSLFFQGTCINEAFF. The CDR3 DNA reads as TGTGCCAGCAGTCTATTTTTTCAGGGGACCTGTATCAATGAAGCTTTCTTT.

By sample share, this clone is medium-sized. The rearrangement joins TRBV28 to TRBJ2-7, with a weak D call TRBD2 (5 bases). The CDR3 totals 11 residues. CDR1 and CDR2 (germline): MDHEN, SYDVKM. V was pared by 8 bases and J by 4 bases, with 9 bases between. The CDR3 sequence is CASRGLYEQYF. The CDR3 region has the DNA TGTGCCAGCCGGGGTTTATACGAGCAGTACTTC.

This clone was observed a few times. The J gene is TRBJ1-3, the V gene TRBV2; no clear D gene. Trimming took off 1 base at V and 0 bases at J, with 7 bases between the two ends. CDR1 is SNHLY and CDR2 is FYNNEI in the germline V gene. The CDR3 is made up of 15 amino acids. CDR3 sequence reads: CASSEGVVSGNTIYF. CDR3 DNA sequence: TGTGCCAGCAGTGAAGGGGTCGTCTCTGGAAACACCATATATTTT.

The chain has TRBV15 and TRBJ2-1; D unclear. The CDR3 has 15 residues. Germline CDR1 reads LNHNV; CDR2 reads YYDKDF (reference sequence). Between the trimmed V and J ends, which lost 3 bases and 3 bases, there was a span of 12 bases. CDR3 protein: CATSRGIKGYNEQFF. CDR3 bases: TGTGCCACCAGCAGGGGGATAAAAGGCTACAATGAGCAGTTCTTC.

J is TRBJ1-2 and V is TRBV30, with 8 nucleotides matching TRBD1. The V segment lost 1 base and the J segment 2 bases; nucleotides outside the gene matches: 15. The CDR3 is 18 residues long. Germline V gene lookup returns CDR1 GTSNPN and CDR2 SVGIG (reference sequence). DNA of the CDR3: TGTGCCTGGAGTGGGGGCTACATCCAGGGGGCCGAAAACTATGGCTACACCTTC. It yields the protein CAWSGGYIQGAENYGYTF.

By share, this clone counts as medium-sized (0.01 to 0.1%). The chain carries TRBV2 and TRBJ1-2, with D possibly TRBD1 on 5 matching bases. The CDR3 totals 12 residues. Germline CDR1 and CDR2: SNHLY and FYNNEI. Trimming shortened V by 8 bases and J by 4 bases, and 11 bases separated the two germline ends. The CDR3 nucleotides read TGTGCCAGCCGCGGGAGGGGCTATGGCTACACCTTC. Translated, it gives CASRGRGYGYTF.

This clone appeared a few times. In nucleotides, the CDR3 is TGTGCCAGCAGTTACAGCGGGGGGGCCGACGGGGAGCTGTTTTTT. Protein: CASSYSGGADGELFF. This chain joins TRBV27 and TRBJ2-2, with 10 nucleotides matching TRBD2. Per the germline V gene, CDR1 is MNHEY and CDR2 is SMNVEV (reference sequence). The CDR3 contains 15 residues. The V segment lost 4 bases and the J segment 7 bases; nucleotides outside the gene matches: 6.

This clone was seen more than once but under ten times. The chain is built from TRBV6-1 and TRBJ2-1; TRBD2 aligns across 13 bases. Germline V gene sequence: CDR1 MNHNS, CDR2 SASEGT. J gave up 3 bases and V 6 bases, and 2 bases lay outside the gene matches. The CDR3 has 15 residues. The CDR3 sequence: CASRGTSGIYNEQFF. The CDR3 bases are TGTGCCAGCAGGGGGACTAGCGGGATCTACAATGAGCAGTTCTTC.

In this sample, this clone turned up once. An end of the junction differs from the germline gene, which may be a read error. The genes are TRBV20-1 and TRBJ2-4; 11 nucleotides line up with TRBD1. Germline loops: CDR1 DFQATT, CDR2 SNEGSKA (reference sequence). CDR3 size: 18 residues. CDR3 residues: CSAREISPPGQGVSLQYF. CDR3 DNA sequence: TGTAGTGCTAGAGAGATCTCGCCCCCGGGACAGGGGGTCAGCCTTCAGTACTTC.

This clone was recorded at least ten times. A read error may explain this, as a much larger clone is one base away. Other DNA sequences in this specimen translate into the identical CDR3. The chain combines TRBV20-1 with TRBJ1-1; 7 bases line up with TRBD1. CDR1 is DFQATT, CDR2 SNEGSKA, per germline (reference sequence). The CDR3 covers 14 residues. The CDR3 bases are TGTAGTGCCACCCCGACAGGGATGAACACTGAAGCTTTCTTT. Translating it yields CSATPTGMNTEAFF.

V is TRBV5-6 and J is TRBJ2-7; D possibly corresponds to TRBD2 (6 bases). CDR1 SGHDT and CDR2 YYEEEE come from the germline V gene. This CDR3 contains 15 residues. The CDR3 DNA reads TGTGCCAGCAGCCCTGGGAGGTGTGGTTCCTACAAGCAGTACGTC. It specifies CASSPGRCGSYKQYV.

This clone appeared many times. The chain couples TRBV7-2 to TRBJ2-1; D gene ambiguous. Trimming stripped 1 base from V and 5 bases from J, with 0 bases between. There are 11 residues in the CDR3. Germline V lookup: CDR1 SGHTA, CDR2 FQGNSA. The CDR3 sequence: CASSLDNEQFF. In nucleotides, the CDR3 is TGTGCCAGCAGCTTAGACAATGAGCAGTTCTTC.

The chain links TRBV6-2 or TRBV6-3 to TRBJ1-3; D remains ambiguous. The V gene lost 2 bases and the J gene lost 2 bases, with 10 bases spanning the gap. Germline-derived CDR1 and CDR2 are MNHEY and SVGEGT. There are 15 residues in the CDR3. CDR3 DNA sequence: TGTGCCAGCAGTTACGCCAGACTCCCTGGAAACACCATATATTTT. Its protein is CASSYARLPGNTIYF.

This clone was found many times. The rearrangement joins TRBV20-1 to TRBJ2-1, with D possibly TRBD1 on 6 matching bases. V dropped 6 bases and J dropped 2 bases, with 17 bases sitting between them. CDR3 length: 15 residues. The germline V gene has CDR1 DFQATT and CDR2 SNEGSKA (reference sequence). This CDR3 reads CSALTGDKPYNEQFF. The CDR3 region has the DNA TGCAGTGCCCTAACCGGGGACAAACCCTACAATGAGCAGTTCTTC.

The rearrangement uses TRBV7-2 and TRBJ1-2, with D perhaps matching TRBD1 (6 bases). Trimming cost V 8 bases and J 4 bases, with 11 bases left between them. This CDR3 is 12 amino acids long. Germline CDR1 and CDR2: SGHTA and FQGNSA. CDR3 in amino acids: CASASGAYGYTF. The CDR3 DNA sequence: TGTGCCAGCGCCTCGGGGGCCTATGGCTACACCTTC.

This clone appeared many times. The chain employs TRBV16 and TRBJ2-6, with 8 bases aligning to TRBD1. The CDR3 spans 17 residues. The junction had 7 bases not matched to a gene; V was cut back by 6 bases and J by 0 bases. CDR1 is KGHSY and CDR2 is FQNENV in the germline V gene. The DNA of the CDR3 is TGTGCCAGCAGAACAGCAGGGGGCCTCTCTGGGGCCAACGTCCTGACTTTC. Amino acids: CASRTAGGLSGANVLTF.

V and J are TRBV6-1 and TRBJ1-2; D might be TRBD1 (5 bases). The CDR3 spans 14 residues. Between the trimmed V and J ends, which lost 6 bases and 5 bases, there was a span of 16 bases. Germline CDR1 is MNHNS and CDR2 is SASEGT. The DNA of the CDR3 is TGTGCCAGCAGCCCGGGTGGGGCTCTATATGGCTACACCTTC. It translates to CASSPGGALYGYTF.

In its sample, this clone was seen many times. A much larger clone is a single base away; this may be a read error. The chain is built from TRBV6-5 and TRBJ2-1; D not certain. V was clipped by 2 bases and J by 4 bases, with 6 bases between them. Germline CDR1 reads MNHEY; CDR2 reads SVGAGI. There are 13 residues in the CDR3. CDR3 sequence reads: CASSYMEYNEQFF. CDR3 sequence (DNA): TGTGCCAGCAGTTACATGGAATACAATGAGCAGTTCTTC.

This clone is classed as medium-sized. This chain uses TRBV15 with TRBJ1-2, with a tentative D call TRBD1 (6 bases). CDR1 LNHNV and CDR2 YYDKDF come from the germline V gene (reference sequence). V was trimmed by 2 bases and J by 8 bases, leaving 12 bases between them. The CDR3 runs to 13 residues. The CDR3 loop reads CATSRIQGDGYTF. CDR3 in DNA: TGTGCCACCAGCAGAATACAGGGCGACGGCTACACCTTC.

In regard to this clone: A much larger clone lies one base from this, so it may be a read error. This sample includes further DNA sequences coding for the same CDR3. This chain connects TRBV18 to TRBJ1-1; D is ambiguous. CDR3 size: 12 residues. The V gene's germline CDR1 is KGHSH and CDR2 LQKENI. CDR3 nucleotides: TGCGCCAGCCAATACACAAACACTGAAGCTTTCTTT. Translating gives CASQYTNTEAFF.

This clone is termed medium-sized. The rearrangement uses TRBV19 and TRBJ1-1; D is undetermined. The CDR3 length is 15 residues. Trimming stripped 1 base from V and 0 bases from J, with 9 bases between. Germline CDR1 LNHDA, CDR2 SQIVND (reference sequence). CDR3: CASSIAQRMNTEAFF. In DNA form, the CDR3 reads TGTGCCAGTAGTATAGCGCAGAGAATGAACACTGAAGCTTTCTTT.

This clone appeared many times. This sequence joins TRBV18 and TRBJ1-2, with 7 nucleotides matching TRBD1. The germline V gene encodes CDR1 KGHSH and CDR2 LQKENI. This CDR3 comprises 14 residues. The V gene end was trimmed by 3 bases and the J gene end by 4 bases; junction bases not matched to a gene: 5. As DNA, the CDR3 is TGTGCCAGCTCACCGGGTCAGGGGGGCTATGGCTACACCTTC. Translating gives CASSPGQGGYGYTF.

V usage is TRBV28 and J usage is TRBJ2-7, with TRBD2 identical over 10 bases. Trimming removed 6 bases from V and 2 bases from J; junction bases left unmatched: 10. Germline V CDR1 and CDR2: MDHEN, SYDVKM. The CDR3 has 16 amino acids. The CDR3 sequence: CASRTGYSGGTYEQYV. The CDR3 DNA sequence: TGTGCCAGCAGGACAGGGTATAGCGGGGGGACCTACGAGCAGTACGTC.

A few counts support this clone. The chain employs TRBV27 and TRBJ2-5; TRBD2 aligns across 9 bases. The CDR3 loop spans 17 amino acids. V was clipped by 5 bases and J by 2 bases; unmatched bases: 12. Germline V gene sequence: CDR1 MNHEY, CDR2 SMNVEV (reference sequence). The CDR3 protein is CASSASGAGGSQETQYF. For the CDR3, the DNA is TGTGCCAGCAGTGCCTCGGGGGCGGGGGGGTCTCAAGAGACCCAGTACTTC.

This clone occurred many times. V is TRBV5-6 and J is TRBJ2-1; tentatively, D is TRBD2 (6 bases). V shed 0 bases and J shed 14 bases, with 15 bases lying between them. Germline values: CDR1 SGHDT, CDR2 YYEEEE. This CDR3 has 13 amino acids. This CDR3 is CASSLAGTPPKFF. The CDR3 DNA is TGTGCCAGCAGCTTGGCCGGGACTCCCCCTAAGTTCTTC.

V usage is TRBV15 and J usage is TRBJ2-1; D is possibly TRBD1 or TRBD2 (6 bases each). The germline gives CDR1 LNHNV, CDR2 YYDKDF (reference sequence). The V end lost 7 bases, the J end lost 8 bases, and 24 bases lay between the germline ends. This CDR3 contains 16 residues. CDR3 in amino acids: CATIGLIGGRSDEQFF. In DNA form, the CDR3 reads TGTGCCACCATCGGCTTGATAGGGGGGCGGTCCGATGAGCAGTTCTTC. The variable domain in full, completed from reference TRBV15 and TRBJ2-1, reads DAMVIQNPRYQVTQFGKPVTLSCSQTLNHNVMYWYQQKSSQAPKLLFHYYDKDFNNEADTPDNFQSRRPNTSFCFLDIRSPGLGDTAMYLCATIGLIGGRSDEQFFGPGTRLTVL.

At least ten counts were recorded for this clone. The chain has TRBV6-1 and TRBJ2-5, with TRBD2 identical over 8 bases. Unmatched junction bases numbered 14, after V lost 6 bases and J lost 2 bases. Germline V gene sequence: CDR1 MNHNS, CDR2 SASEGT. The CDR3 spans 17 residues. CDR3 nucleotide sequence: TGTGCCAGCAGCCTCAGACCAGGACTAGCTGGTCAAGAGACCCAGTACTTC. It translates to CASSLRPGLAGQETQYF.